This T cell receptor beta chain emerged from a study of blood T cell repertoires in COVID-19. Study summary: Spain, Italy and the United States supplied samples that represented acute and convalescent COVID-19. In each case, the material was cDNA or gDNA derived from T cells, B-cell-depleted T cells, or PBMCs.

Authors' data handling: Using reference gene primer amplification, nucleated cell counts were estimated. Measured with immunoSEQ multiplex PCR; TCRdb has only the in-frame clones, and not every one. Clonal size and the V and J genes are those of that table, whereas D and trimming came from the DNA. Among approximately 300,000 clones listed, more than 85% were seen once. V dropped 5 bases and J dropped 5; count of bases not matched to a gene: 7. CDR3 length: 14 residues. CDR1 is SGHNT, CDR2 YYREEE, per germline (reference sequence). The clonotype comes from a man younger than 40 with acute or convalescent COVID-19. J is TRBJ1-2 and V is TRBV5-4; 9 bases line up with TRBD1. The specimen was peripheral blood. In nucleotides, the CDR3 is TGTGCCAGCAGGCGACAGGGGGGCAGGTATGGCTACACCTTC. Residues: CASRRQGGRYGYTF. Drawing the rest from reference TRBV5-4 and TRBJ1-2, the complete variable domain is ETGVTQSPTHLIKTRGQQVTLRCSSQSGHNTVSWYQQALGQGPQFIFQYYREEENGRGNFPPRFSGLQFPNYSSELNVNALELDDSALYLCASRRQGGRYGYTFGSGTRLTVV.